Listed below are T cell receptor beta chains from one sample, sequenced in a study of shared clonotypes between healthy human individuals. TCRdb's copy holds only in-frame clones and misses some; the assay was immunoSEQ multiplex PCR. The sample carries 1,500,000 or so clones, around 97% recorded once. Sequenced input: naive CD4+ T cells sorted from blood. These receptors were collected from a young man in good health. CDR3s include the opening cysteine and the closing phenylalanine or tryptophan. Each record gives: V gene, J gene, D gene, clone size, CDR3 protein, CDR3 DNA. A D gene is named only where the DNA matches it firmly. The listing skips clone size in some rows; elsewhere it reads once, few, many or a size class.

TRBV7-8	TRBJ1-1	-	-	CASANSGRVGHTEAFF	TGTGCCAGCGCTAACAGCGGCAGGGTTGGGCACACTGAAGCTTTCTTT
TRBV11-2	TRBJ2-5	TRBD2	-	CASSSAGGAETQYF	TGTGCCAGCAGCTCCGCGGGGGGCGCGGAGACCCAGTACTTC
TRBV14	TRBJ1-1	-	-	CASSHSTVENTEAFF	TGTGCCAGCAGCCACTCAACAGTCGAGAACACTGAAGCTTTCTTT
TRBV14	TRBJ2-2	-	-	CASSPWRGSAYTQNTGELFF	TGTGCCAGCAGCCCCTGGAGGGGTAGCGCCTATACACAGAACACCGGGGAGCTGTTTTTT
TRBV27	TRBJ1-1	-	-	CASSLGVSMNTEAFF	TGTGCCAGCAGTTTGGGAGTTTCCATGAACACTGAAGCTTTCTTT
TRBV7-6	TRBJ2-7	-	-	CASSNRVGEQYF	TGTGCCAGCAGCAACAGGGTAGGCGAGCAGTACTTC
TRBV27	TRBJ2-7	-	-	CASGYSTRIDHEQYF	TGTGCCAGCGGGTATTCTACCCGGATTGATCACGAGCAGTACTTC
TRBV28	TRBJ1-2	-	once	CASSSNVETYTF	TGTGCCAGCAGTTCGAACGTGGAAACCTACACCTTC
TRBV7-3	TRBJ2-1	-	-	CASSLDPRGSSYNEQFF	TGTGCCAGCAGCTTAGACCCTCGGGGGAGCTCCTACAATGAGCAGTTCTTC
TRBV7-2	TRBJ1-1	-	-	CASSLRSEAFF	TGTGCCAGCAGCCTACGGAGTGAAGCTTTCTTT
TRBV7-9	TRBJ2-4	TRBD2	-	CASSPGLAVNIQYF	TGTGCCAGCAGCCCTGGACTAGCGGTAAACATTCAGTACTTC
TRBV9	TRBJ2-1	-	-	CASSVEMNYNEQFF	TGTGCCAGCAGCGTAGAAATGAATTACAATGAGCAGTTCTTC
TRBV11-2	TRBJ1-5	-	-	CASSPYMGGQPQHF	TGTGCCAGCAGTCCTTATATGGGGGGACAGCCCCAGCATTTT
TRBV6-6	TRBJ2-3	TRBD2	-	CASSYLTSGTDTQYF	TGTGCCAGCAGTTACTTGACTAGCGGCACAGATACGCAGTATTTT
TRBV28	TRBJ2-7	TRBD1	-	CASRGTGLYEQYF	TGTGCCAGCAGAGGGACAGGGCTCTACGAGCAGTACTTC
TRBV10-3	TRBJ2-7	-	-	CAISGLAYEQYF	TGTGCCATCAGTGGACTAGCCTACGAGCAGTACTTC
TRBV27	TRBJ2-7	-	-	CASSFTSTRDEQYF	TGTGCCAGCAGTTTTACCTCCACCCGGGACGAGCAGTACTTC
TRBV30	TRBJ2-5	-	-	CAWSVMARETQYF	TGTGCCTGGAGTGTAATGGCTCGGGAGACCCAGTACTTC
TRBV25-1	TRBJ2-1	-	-	CASSTQDSLKQFF	TGTGCCAGCAGTACCCAGGACAGCCTAAAGCAGTTCTTC
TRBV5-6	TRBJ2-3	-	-	CASSQVASDTQYF	TGTGCCAGCAGCCAGGTGGCGTCAGATACGCAGTATTTT
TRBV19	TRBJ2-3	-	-	CATSDYSDTQYF	TGTGCCACCTCGGACTATTCAGATACGCAGTATTTT
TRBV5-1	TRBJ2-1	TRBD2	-	CASSSRLAGGYGNEQFF	TGCGCCAGCAGCTCCCGACTAGCGGGAGGTTATGGCAATGAGCAGTTCTTC
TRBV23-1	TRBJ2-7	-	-	CASSQWHYEQYF	TGCGCCAGCAGTCAATGGCACTACGAGCAGTACTTC
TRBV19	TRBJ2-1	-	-	CATSKWGAEPWDNEQFF	TGTGCCACCAGCAAGTGGGGGGCGGAGCCCTGGGACAATGAGCAGTTCTTC
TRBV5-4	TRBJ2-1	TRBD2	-	CASSLAGVYNNEQFF	TGTGCCAGCAGCTTAGCGGGAGTTTATAACAATGAGCAGTTCTTC
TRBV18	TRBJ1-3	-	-	CASSPIRTSSGNTIYF	TGTGCCAGCTCACCAATAAGGACAAGCTCTGGAAACACCATATATTTT
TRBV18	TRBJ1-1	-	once	CASSQEGGNTEAFF	TGTGCCAGCTCGCAAGAGGGGGGGAACACTGAAGCTTTCTTT
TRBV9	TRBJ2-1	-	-	CASSVGGGSSYNEQFF	TGTGCCAGCAGCGTAGGAGGCGGCTCCTCCTACAATGAGCAGTTCTTC
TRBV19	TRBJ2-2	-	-	CASIKSLSLPGELFF	TGTGCCAGTATCAAATCCCTTAGCCTGCCCGGGGAGCTGTTTTTT
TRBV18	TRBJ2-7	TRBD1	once	CASSPPTGGIYEQYF	TGTGCCAGCTCACCACCGACAGGGGGCATCTACGAGCAGTACTTC
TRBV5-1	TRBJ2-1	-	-	CASSLVSPNEQFF	TGCGCCAGCAGCTTGGTTAGCCCCAATGAGCAGTTCTTC
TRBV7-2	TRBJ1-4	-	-	CASSLRLRNEKLFF	TGTGCCAGCAGCTTAAGGCTGAGGAATGAAAAACTGTTTTTT
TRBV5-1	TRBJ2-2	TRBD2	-	CASSLELAGVSGELFF	TGCGCCAGCAGCTTGGAACTAGCGGGAGTCTCCGGGGAGCTGTTTTTT
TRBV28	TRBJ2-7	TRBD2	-	CASRATSGYSYEQYF	TGTGCCAGCAGAGCAACTAGCGGCTACTCCTACGAGCAGTACTTC
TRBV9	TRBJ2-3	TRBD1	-	CASSTGQGLGDTQYF	TGTGCCAGCAGCACGGGACAGGGGCTGGGGGATACGCAGTATTTT
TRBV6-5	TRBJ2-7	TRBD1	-	CASSRSGGHYEQYF	TGTGCCAGCAGCCGTTCAGGGGGTCACTACGAGCAGTACTTC
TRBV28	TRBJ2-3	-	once	CASSIARATGTDTQYF	TGTGCCAGCAGCATAGCCCGGGCCACCGGCACAGATACGCAGTATTTT
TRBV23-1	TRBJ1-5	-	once	CASSQASLYNQPQHF	TGCGCCAGCAGTCAGGCCAGCCTTTACAATCAGCCCCAGCATTTT
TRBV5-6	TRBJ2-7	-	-	CASSLWITYEQYF	TGTGCCAGCAGCTTGTGGATAACCTACGAGCAGTACTTC
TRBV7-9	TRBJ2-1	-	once	CASSMLTGRPINEQFF	TGTGCCAGCAGCATGCTGACAGGCCGTCCTATCAATGAGCAGTTCTTC
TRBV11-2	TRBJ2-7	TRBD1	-	CASSFYWDSFYEQYF	TGTGCCAGCAGCTTTTATTGGGACAGCTTCTACGAGCAGTACTTC
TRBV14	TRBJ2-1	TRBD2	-	CASSQELAGGLKFF	TGTGCCAGCAGCCAAGAACTAGCGGGAGGCTTGAAGTTCTTC
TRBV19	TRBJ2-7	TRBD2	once	CASNVRPGGSYEQYF	TGTGCCAGTAACGTGAGACCGGGAGGGTCCTACGAGCAGTACTTC
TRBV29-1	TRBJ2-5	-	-	CSVEAPETQYF	TGCAGCGTTGAAGCCCCGGAGACCCAGTACTTC
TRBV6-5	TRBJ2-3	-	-	CASSYFGVSTDTQYF	TGTGCCAGCAGTTACTTTGGAGTTAGCACAGATACGCAGTATTTT